This TCR beta chain was identified in a study of T cells after yellow fever vaccination. The wider study: Some fractions had low cell numbers, and these were prepared with SMART-Seq v4 Ultra Low Input. Study-wide results and caveats: Weaker overall was a secondary response that nonetheless peaked faster, on day 5 versus 15.

This CDR3 is built from 16 residues. The germline CDR1 and CDR2 sequences are SGHTA and FQGNSA. V was clipped by 4 bases and J by 4 bases; unmatched bases: 10. This clonotype appeared a few times. Its antigen remains unknown. Via MiXCR, TCRdb re-called the 5' RACE reads, giving one row per CDR3 protein. Of some 150,000 distinct CDR3 sequences in the sample, 9.5% to 12% were seen once. Sequencing was performed on CD8+ T cells sorted from PBMCs, taken 15 days after the yellow fever booster vaccination. V usage is TRBV7-2 and J usage is TRBJ1-3; TRBD1 matches at 7 bases. The source of this sequence is a young man who received the YFV17D yellow fever vaccine. The CDR3 DNA reads TGTGCCAGCAGCTCCCAGGGGGGCCGAGAGGGAAACACCATATATTTT. Encoded protein: CASSSQGGREGNTIYF.